This TCR beta chain emerged from a study of shared clonotypes between healthy human individuals. V was cut by 4 bases and J by 6 bases, with 19 bases left in between. The CDR3 length is 15 residues. Germline V gives CDR1 SGDLS, CDR2 YYNGEE. Method: immunoSEQ multiplex PCR; TCRdb's copy keeps in-frame clones and lacks some. The sample yields millions of clones, approximately 92% seen once. Sample: naive CD4+ T cells sorted from blood. Subset reported: CD45RA+ positively selected. The genes are TRBV9 and TRBJ2-5; D unresolved. The receptor was isolated from a man between 18 and 35 years old in good health. The DNA for the CDR3 is TGTGCCAGCAGCCCCTCGGGCCCCAGGTCCAAGACCCAGTACTTC. It is translated as CASSPSGPRSKTQYF.